Each of the 13 T cell receptor beta chains below was sequenced from the same sample in a study of blood T cell repertoires in COVID-19. Generated by immunoSEQ multiplex PCR, the TCRdb table keeps only in-frame clones and is missing some. This sample has 180,000 or so clones, with roughly 86% found just once. Material for sequencing was peripheral blood. The receptors were sampled from a man in his 70s with acute or convalescent COVID-19.

The chain combines TRBV5-1 with TRBJ2-7; 10 bases map to TRBD1. The germline gives CDR1 SGHRS, CDR2 YFSETQ. V dropped 4 bases and J dropped 0; count of bases not matched to a gene: 4. The CDR3 loop spans 15 amino acids. The CDR3: CASSGRQGASYEQYF. CDR3 sequence (DNA): TGCGCCAGCAGCGGACGACAGGGGGCCTCCTACGAGCAGTACTTC.

The rearrangement joins TRBV5-1 to TRBJ2-3; tentative D call: TRBD1 (6 bases). Germline values: CDR1 SGHRS, CDR2 YFSETQ. V lost 2 bases to trimming and J lost 3 bases, with 7 bases between them. The CDR3 is made up of 13 amino acids. In nucleotides, the CDR3 is TGCGCCAGCAGCTTACAGGGAACAGATACGCAGTATTTT. Protein product: CASSLQGTDTQYF.

The chain couples TRBV3-1 (or the pseudogene TRBV3-2) to TRBJ1-2, with D uncertain. V gave up 0 bases and J gave up 2 bases, with 10 bases separating them. The CDR3 runs to 15 residues. Germline-derived CDR1 and CDR2 are LGHDT and YNNKEL (reference sequence). CDR3 DNA sequence: TGTGCCAGCAGCCAAGAACTAGGGCTGAACTATGGCTACACCTTC. Its protein is CASSQELGLNYGYTF.

This chain links TRBV20-1 with TRBJ1-1, with TRBD1 as a possible D gene (5 bases). CDR3 size: 13 residues. Germline V lookup: CDR1 DFQATT, CDR2 SNEGSKA (reference sequence). V lost 3 bases to trimming and J lost 1 base, with 9 bases between them. The CDR3 nucleotides read TGCAGTGCTAGTCAGGGTCCGAACACTGAAGCTTTCTTT. It specifies CSASQGPNTEAFF.

This chain uses TRBV4-3 with TRBJ2-3; 8 positions match TRBD2. V was pared by 3 bases and J by 5 bases, with 4 bases of the junction left unmatched. This CDR3 comprises 14 residues. CDR1 and CDR2 from the germline V gene are LGHNA and YSLEER. CDR3 sequence reads: CASSQRGAGDTQYF. CDR3 bases: TGCGCCAGCAGCCAGCGGGGGGCGGGAGATACGCAGTATTTT.

The chain employs TRBV7-2 and TRBJ1-3; D is unclear. The CDR3 runs to 16 residues. Trimming pared 5 bases from V and 4 bases from J, leaving 18 bases between. Germline V gives CDR1 SGHTA, CDR2 FQGNSA. CDR3 loop: CASSPGSPATGNTIYF. In DNA form, the CDR3 reads TGTGCCAGCAGCCCGGGGTCCCCGGCTACGGGAAACACCATATATTTT. Together with reference TRBV7-2 and TRBJ1-3, the CDR3 gives the full variable domain: GAGVSQSPSNKVTEKGKDVELRCDPISGHTALYWYRQSLGQGLEFLIYFQGNSAPDKSGLPSDRFSAERTGGSVSTLTIQRTQQEDSAVYLCASSPGSPATGNTIYFGEGSWLTVV.

V gene TRBV5-1 combines with J gene TRBJ2-7; TRBD2 agrees at 10 bases. The germline CDR1 and CDR2 sequences are SGHRS and YFSETQ. Losses at the gene ends were 0 bases for V and 3 bases for J; bases not matched to a gene: 6. CDR3 length: 16 residues. CDR3 in amino acids: CASSLDSASGGYEQYF. The CDR3 bases are TGCGCCAGCAGCTTGGATTCTGCTAGCGGGGGCTACGAGCAGTACTTC.

The chain couples TRBV6-1 to TRBJ1-6; no definite D call. Germline V gives CDR1 MNHNS, CDR2 SASEGT. The V gene lost 2 bases and the J gene lost 3 bases, with 8 bases spanning the gap. The CDR3 has 15 amino acids. CDR3 amino acids: CASSERTYYNSPLHF. The CDR3 DNA reads as TGTGCCAGCAGTGAAAGGACTTACTATAATTCACCCCTCCACTTT.

This clone came up once. CDR3 region: CASSPREESNYGYTF. DNA of the CDR3: TGTGCCAGCAGCCCTCGGGAAGAGTCGAACTATGGCTACACCTTC. The genes are TRBV11-2 and TRBJ1-2; D not resolved. This CDR3 has 15 residues. Germline CDR1 reads SGHAT; CDR2 reads FQNNGV. Trimming took off 5 bases at V and 2 bases at J, with 15 bases between the two ends.

The chain combines TRBV27 with TRBJ1-2; no firm D call. Germline V gene lookup returns CDR1 MNHEY and CDR2 SMNVEV (reference sequence). This CDR3 has 12 residues. Trimming removed 5 bases at V and 8 bases at J, with 12 bases between. The CDR3 loop reads CASSTRSQGYTF. The CDR3 DNA reads as TGTGCCAGCAGTACCCGGAGCCAGGGCTACACCTTC.

Comments on this clone: At one end the junction does not follow the germline gene, possibly because of a read error. This CDR3 is also generated by other DNA sequences in the sample. V and J are TRBV28 and TRBJ2-7, with 9 nucleotides matching TRBD1. This CDR3 has 15 amino acids. Germline V gives CDR1 MDHEN, CDR2 SYDVKM. The CDR3 bases are TGCGCCAGCAGTCCGGGACAGGGTAGTATCCACGAGCAGTACTTC. Residues: CASSPGQGSIHEQYF.

The rearrangement links TRBV13 to TRBJ2-5; TRBD1 matches at 7 bases. Per the germline V gene, CDR1 is PRHDT and CDR2 is FYEKMQ (reference sequence). The CDR3 is 14 residues long. The V and J ends lost 5 bases and 4 bases, in that order; junction bases with no gene match: 7. The DNA for the CDR3 is TGTGCCAGCAGCCCCGACAGGGCCGGAGAGACCCAGTACTTC. Translating it yields CASSPDRAGETQYF. The whole variable domain, remainder taken from reference TRBV13 and TRBJ2-5, is AAGVIQSPRHLIKEKRETATLKCYPIPRHDTVYWYQQGPGQDPQFLISFYEKMQSDKGSIPDRFSAQQFSDYHSELNMSSLELGDSALYFCASSPDRAGETQYFGPGTRLLVL.

The chain couples TRBV6-5 to TRBJ2-7; TRBD2 matches 9 bases. Trimming at V came to 7 bases and at J to 2 bases, leaving 9 bases not matched to a gene. The CDR3 is 15 residues long. Germline V gives CDR1 MNHEY, CDR2 SVGAGI. The CDR3 region has the DNA TGTGCCAGCAAGCAGACTAGCGGAGAAGCCTACGAGCAGTACTTC. This encodes CASKQTSGEAYEQYF.